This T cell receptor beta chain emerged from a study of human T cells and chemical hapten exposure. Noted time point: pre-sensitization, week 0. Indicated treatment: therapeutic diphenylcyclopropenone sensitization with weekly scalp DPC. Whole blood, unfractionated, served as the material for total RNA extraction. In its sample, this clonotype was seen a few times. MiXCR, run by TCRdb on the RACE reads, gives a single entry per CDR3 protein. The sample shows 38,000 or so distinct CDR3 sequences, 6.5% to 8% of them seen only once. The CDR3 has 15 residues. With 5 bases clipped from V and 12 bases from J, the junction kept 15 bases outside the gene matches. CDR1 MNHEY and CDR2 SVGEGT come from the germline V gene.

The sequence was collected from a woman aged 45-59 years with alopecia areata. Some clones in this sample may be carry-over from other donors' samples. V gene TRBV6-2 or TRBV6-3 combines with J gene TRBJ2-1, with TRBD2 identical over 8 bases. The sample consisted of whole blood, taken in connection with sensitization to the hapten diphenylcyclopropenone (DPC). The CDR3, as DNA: TGTGCCAGCAGTATCCCCCCGGGAGGGCCCTCTAGGCAGTTCTTC. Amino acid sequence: CASSIPPGGPSRQFF.